Below, one T cell receptor (beta chain) is given with its context. The record originates from a study of blood T cell repertoires in COVID-19. Study-level information: Acute and convalescent COVID-19 samples came from the United States, Italy and Spain. PBMCs, B-cell-depleted T cells, or T cells provided the cDNA or gDNA that made up the material.

As handled by the study authors: Amplification of reference gene primers provided the estimated nucleated cell counts. Profiling relied on immunoSEQ multiplex PCR, and the TCRdb table lists in-frame clones only, not all of them. The V and J calls and clone size were taken over from that table, and D and trimming were inferred from the DNA. Of about 140,000 clones listed, 77% were seen once; the top ten hold approximately 9%. The germline V gene encodes CDR1 SGHTS and CDR2 YDEGEE. The ends were cut back, 4 bases at V and 8 bases at J, with 12 bases in the middle. The CDR3 consists of 13 residues. This receptor was identified in a woman aged 45-65 years with active or convalescent COVID-19. Sequencing was carried out using peripheral blood. This rearrangement joins TRBV5-8 to TRBJ1-4, with D possibly matching TRBD1 (5 bases). The CDR3 sequence: CASSRGRGEKLFF. In nucleotides, the CDR3 is TGTGCCAGCAGCCGGGGACGGGGGGAAAAACTGTTTTTT.